The sequence of this TCR beta chain was determined in a study of blood T cell repertoires in COVID-19. Across the whole study: The samples span acute and convalescent COVID-19 from the United States, Italy and Spain. PBMCs, B-cell-depleted T cells, or T cells provided the cDNA or gDNA that made up the material.

Source study methods: Estimates of nucleated cell counts were drawn from the amplification of reference gene primers. TCRdb's table, derived via immunoSEQ multiplex PCR, lists solely in-frame clones and lacks some. D and trimming were read from the DNA, whereas the V and J calls and clone size are those reported in that table. The sample lists 140,000 or so clones, about 83% seen once, with around a sixth in the top ten. CDR1 is SNHLY, CDR2 FYNNEI, per germline. The V gene end was trimmed by 5 bases and the J gene end by 8 bases; junction bases not matched to a gene: 5. The CDR3 totals 14 residues. The sequenced material came from peripheral blood. This chain joins TRBV2 and TRBJ2-1, with 11 bases that match TRBD2. This sequence originates from a man over 45 with acute or convalescent COVID-19. The CDR3 coding sequence is TGTGCCAGCAGTTTTAGCGGGGGGGAGGATGAGCAGTTCTTC. Amino acids: CASSFSGGEDEQFF.